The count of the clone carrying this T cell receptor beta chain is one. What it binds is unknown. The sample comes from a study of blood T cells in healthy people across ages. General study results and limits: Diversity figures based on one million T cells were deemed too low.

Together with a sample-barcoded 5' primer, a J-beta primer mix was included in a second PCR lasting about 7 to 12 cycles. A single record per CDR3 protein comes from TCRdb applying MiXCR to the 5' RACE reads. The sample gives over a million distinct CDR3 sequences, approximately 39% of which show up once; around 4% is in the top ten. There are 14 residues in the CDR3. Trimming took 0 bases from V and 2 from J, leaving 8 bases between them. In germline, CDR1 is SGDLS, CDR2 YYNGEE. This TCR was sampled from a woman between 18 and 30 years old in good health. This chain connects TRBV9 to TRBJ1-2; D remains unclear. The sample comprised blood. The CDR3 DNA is TGTGCCAGCAGCGTAGCTTCACAGAACTATGGCTACACCTTC. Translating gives CASSVASQNYGYTF.